This TCR beta chain was sequenced in a study of blood T cell repertoires in COVID-19. TCRdb's table, derived via immunoSEQ multiplex PCR, lists solely in-frame clones and lacks some. In the table there are fewer than 90,000 clones, around 86% of which are singletons. Germline loops: CDR1 SGHRS, CDR2 YFSETQ. The CDR3 runs 15 residues. Trimming left V 4 bases short and J 0 bases short, with 11 bases between. There are a few counts of this clone. The sample taken for sequencing was peripheral blood. This TCR derives from a man aged 50 or older with active or convalescent COVID-19. The genes are TRBV5-1 and TRBJ1-3, with unresolved D. The CDR3 spells CASSLSRDSGNTIYF. DNA of the CDR3: TGCGCCAGCAGCCTTTCTCGGGACTCTGGAAACACCATATATTTT.